Shown below are 30 T cell receptor beta chains from a single sample sequenced in a study of shared clonotypes between healthy human individuals. Generated by immunoSEQ multiplex PCR, the TCRdb table keeps only in-frame clones and is missing some. This sample has more than 2,000,000 clones, with approximately 93% found just once. Sequenced sample: naive CD4+ T cells from PBMCs. As to subset: CD45RA+ positively selected. These receptors were taken from a man between 18 and 35 years old in good health. Some clones in this sample may be carry-over from other donors' samples.

A single count supports this clone. V is TRBV11-2 and J is TRBJ2-5; the D gene is possibly TRBD2 (6 bases). Per germline, CDR1 SGHAT and CDR2 FQNNGV. V was clipped by 1 base and J by 5 bases, with 17 bases between them. The CDR3 length is 16 residues. The CDR3 DNA sequence: TGTGCCAGCAGCTTAGTCGCTGGGGGTGGGAGGGAGACCCAGTACTTC. Amino acid sequence: CASSLVAGGGRETQYF. The whole variable domain, remainder taken from reference TRBV11-2 and TRBJ2-5, is EAGVAQSPRYKIIEKRQSVAFWCNPISGHATLYWYQQILGQGPKLLIQFQNNGVVDDSQLPKDRFSAERLKGVDSTLKIQPAKLEDSAVYLCASSLVAGGGRETQYFGPGTRLLVL.

V is TRBV7-2 and J is TRBJ1-2; 7 nucleotides match TRBD1. The trim removed 2 bases at V and 14 bases at J, leaving 14 bases unmatched. The CDR3 has 14 residues. Germline CDR1 is SGHTA and CDR2 is FQGNSA. The CDR3 region has the DNA TGTGCCAGCAGCTTACTGGACAGGCGCCTTAAGGAAACCTTC. Its protein is CASSLLDRRLKETF.

The V call is TRBV19, the J call TRBJ2-2; 9 bases agree with TRBD1. Germline CDR1 LNHDA, CDR2 SQIVND (reference sequence). This CDR3 is built from 16 residues. J was trimmed by 1 base and V by 7 bases; bases with no gene match: 7. CDR3 sequence reads: CASTITGGQNTGELFF. DNA of the CDR3: TGTGCCAGTACGATAACAGGGGGCCAGAACACCGGGGAGCTGTTTTTT.

The J gene is TRBJ2-1, the V gene TRBV11-2; tentatively, D is TRBD1 or TRBD2 (5 bases each). This CDR3 is 15 amino acids long. The germline gives CDR1 SGHAT, CDR2 FQNNGV. V dropped 6 bases and J dropped 0 bases, with 12 bases sitting between them. The CDR3 region has the DNA TGTGCCAGCAGTCGGGACGGACGCTCCTACAATGAGCAGTTCTTC. The encoded protein is CASSRDGRSYNEQFF. Supplemented by reference TRBV11-2 and TRBJ2-1, the full variable domain reads EAGVAQSPRYKIIEKRQSVAFWCNPISGHATLYWYQQILGQGPKLLIQFQNNGVVDDSQLPKDRFSAERLKGVDSTLKIQPAKLEDSAVYLCASSRDGRSYNEQFFGPGTRLTVL.

Worth noting for this clone: This sample includes further DNA sequences coding for the same CDR3. The chain has TRBV29-1 and TRBJ1-5; unclear D gene. Germline V lookup: CDR1 SQVTM, CDR2 ANQGSEA. The CDR3 runs to 12 residues. Trimming left V 4 bases short and J 2 bases short, with 6 bases between. The CDR3 spells CSVGAGNQPQHF. The CDR3 DNA is TGCAGCGTTGGTGCCGGCAATCAGCCCCAGCATTTT.

The CDR3, as DNA: TGCGCCAGCAGAACCGGGACTAGCGGGACCATACAAGAGACCCAGTACTTC. This gives the protein CASRTGTSGTIQETQYF. V is TRBV5-1 and J is TRBJ2-5, with 13 bases fitting TRBD2. The germline CDR1 and CDR2 sequences are SGHRS and YFSETQ. CDR3 length equals 17 residues. J gave up 2 bases and V 5 bases, and 9 bases lay outside the gene matches.

J is TRBJ2-5 and V is TRBV28, with D perhaps assigned TRBD1 or TRBD2 (5 bases each). Looked up from germline, CDR1 is MDHEN and CDR2 is SYDVKM. The CDR3 loop spans 18 amino acids. V shed 6 bases and J shed 4 bases, with 27 bases lying between them. The CDR3 loop reads CASSRRGRWDAAGETQYF. CDR3 nucleotide sequence: TGTGCCAGCAGCCGCCGTGGAAGGTGGGACGCGGCGGGAGAGACCCAGTACTTC.

The chain combines TRBV5-1 with TRBJ2-1; maybe TRBD1 (6 bases). Germline lookup yields CDR1 SGHRS and CDR2 YFSETQ. V shed 7 bases and J shed 1 base, with 15 bases lying between them. The CDR3 is made up of 15 amino acids. CDR3: CASGGQGWSYNEQFF. The CDR3 DNA is TGCGCCAGCGGGGGCCAAGGGTGGTCCTACAATGAGCAGTTCTTC.

V and J are TRBV27 and TRBJ1-5, with TRBD1 as a possible D gene (6 bases). The CDR3 totals 14 residues. V lost 2 bases, J lost 9 bases, and 14 bases lay in between. Germline V lookup: CDR1 MNHEY, CDR2 SMNVEV (reference sequence). CDR3 sequence reads: CASSLLGEGVPQHF. DNA of the CDR3: TGTGCCAGCAGTTTACTAGGGGAGGGGGTGCCCCAGCATTTT.

Here the CDR3 DNA reads TGTGCCAGCAGCTTATGGGTGGAGTCCGGAAACACCATATATTTT. It yields the protein CASSLWVESGNTIYF. The chain uses TRBV7-9 and TRBJ1-3; D gene ambiguous. Germline V gene lookup returns CDR1 SEHNR and CDR2 FQNEAQ (reference sequence). This CDR3 is 15 amino acids long. Trimming took off 2 bases at V and 4 bases at J, with 12 bases between the two ends. The complete variable domain, with remaining parts taken from reference TRBV7-9 and TRBJ1-3, reads DTGVSQNPRHKITKRGQNVTFRCDPISEHNRLYWYRQTLGQGPEFLTYFQNEAQLEKSRLLSDRFSAERPKGSFSTLEIQRTEQGDSAMYLCASSLWVESGNTIYFGEGSWLTVV.

V gene TRBV5-1 combines with J gene TRBJ2-5; 10 bases agree with TRBD2. The CDR3 has 15 amino acids. Germline values: CDR1 SGHRS, CDR2 YFSETQ. V dropped 4 bases and J dropped 5; count of bases not matched to a gene: 8. CDR3 region: CASSPESGRGETQYF. CDR3 DNA sequence: TGCGCCAGCAGCCCGGAAAGCGGGAGGGGGGAGACCCAGTACTTC. Based on the CDR3 plus reference TRBV5-1 and TRBJ2-5, the full variable domain is KAGVTQTPRYLIKTRGQQVTLSCSPISGHRSVSWYQQTPGQGLQFLFEYFSETQRNKGNFPGRFSGRQFSNSRSEMNVSTLELGDSALYLCASSPESGRGETQYFGPGTRLLVL.

A word on this clone: Other nucleotide sequences from this sample produce the same CDR3. This chain joins TRBV11-2 and TRBJ1-3, with 8 bases that match TRBD1. V lost 1 base and J lost 0; bases outside the gene matches: 2. CDR3 length: 16 amino acids. CDR1 and CDR2 (germline): SGHAT, FQNNGV. CDR3 in DNA: TGTGCCAGCAGCTTAGGGACAGGGTTCTCTGGAAACACCATATATTTT. This encodes CASSLGTGFSGNTIYF.

J is TRBJ2-1 and V is TRBV9; D gene ambiguous. CDR1 and CDR2 from the germline V gene are SGDLS and YYNGEE. V shed 0 bases and J shed 5 bases, with 12 bases lying between them. The CDR3 consists of 15 residues. The DNA of the CDR3 is TGTGCCAGCAGCGTAGTTGGTCGACCGAACAATGAGCAGTTCTTC. Translation gives CASSVVGRPNNEQFF.

This chain uses TRBV7-9 with TRBJ1-3, with D perhaps TRBD1 (5 bases). The CDR3 runs 13 residues. Germline V lookup: CDR1 SEHNR, CDR2 FQNEAQ (reference sequence). Trimming shortened V by 5 bases and J by 2 bases, and 7 bases separated the two germline ends. This CDR3 reads CASSPRAGNTIYF. The CDR3 DNA is TGTGCCAGCAGCCCCAGGGCTGGAAACACCATATATTTT.

This clone was observed a single time. CDR3 amino acids: CASSYAGGVREQYF. The CDR3 nucleotides read TGTGCCAGCAGTTACGCAGGGGGGGTGCGAGAGCAGTACTTC. The V and J genes are TRBV6-6 and TRBJ2-7, with D perhaps being TRBD1 or TRBD2 (7 bases each). This CDR3 comprises 14 residues. The V gene lost 2 bases and the J gene lost 7 bases, with 15 bases spanning the gap. Germline V gene lookup returns CDR1 MNHNY and CDR2 SVGAGI (reference sequence).

Of note for this clone: Other DNA sequences in the same sample also yield this CDR3. The V and J genes are TRBV4-3 and TRBJ2-1; possible D gene TRBD1, 5 bases. V was shortened by 4 bases and J by 5 bases, with 9 bases between the two germline ends. The CDR3 is 13 residues long. The germline V gene encodes CDR1 LGHNA and CDR2 YSLEER. The CDR3 protein is CASSLQGDNEQFF. CDR3 in DNA: TGCGCCAGCAGCCTACAAGGGGACAATGAGCAGTTCTTC.

Only one count was recorded for this clone. The chain employs TRBV7-2 and TRBJ2-7; D remains unclear. The germline V gene encodes CDR1 SGHTA and CDR2 FQGNSA. The CDR3 runs to 14 residues. Trimming took 5 bases from V and 5 from J, leaving 16 bases between them. In nucleotides, the CDR3 is TGTGCCAGCAGCAAAAGCGCGATAACGGACGAGCAGTACTTC. Its protein is CASSKSAITDEQYF.

The V call is TRBV5-1, the J call TRBJ2-2; D unclear. This CDR3 region has 12 residues. Trimming left V 6 bases short and J 6 bases short, with 9 bases between. CDR1 is SGHRS, CDR2 YFSETQ, per germline. The CDR3 DNA reads TGCGCCAGCAATGATGGCGCCGGGGAGCTGTTTTTT. This codes for CASNDGAGELFF.

The chain is built from TRBV9 and TRBJ2-7; D perhaps matches TRBD2 (6 bases). The germline V gene has CDR1 SGDLS and CDR2 YYNGEE. CDR3 length: 13 residues. V was shortened by 4 bases and J by 6 bases, with 14 bases between the two germline ends. For the CDR3, the DNA is TGTGCCAGCAGCAAAGTTGCGGGGTCCGAGCAGTACTTC. Protein product: CASSKVAGSEQYF.

This chain links TRBV28 with TRBJ2-1; no clear D gene. V lost 8 bases to trimming and J lost 1 base, with 24 bases between them. Germline CDR1 is MDHEN and CDR2 is SYDVKM. The CDR3 spans 18 residues. The DNA of the CDR3 is TGTGCCAGCCTACCCATATCGGGTAGGCAGCTTTCCTACAATGAGCAGTTCTTC. This encodes CASLPISGRQLSYNEQFF.

The rearrangement joins TRBV5-1 to TRBJ2-1, with D tentatively TRBD1 (6 bases). Per the germline V gene, CDR1 is SGHRS and CDR2 is YFSETQ. V lost 1 base and J 9 bases, leaving 17 bases between the germline ends. This CDR3 is 15 amino acids long. CDR3 sequence (DNA): TGCGCCAGCAGCTTGCTGGACAGCCCACTGGGTGAGCAGTTCTTC. This sequence encodes CASSLLDSPLGEQFF.

This sequence joins TRBV30 and TRBJ1-5; D is unclear. V was cut by 5 bases and J by 8 bases, with 13 bases left in between. Germline CDR1 reads GTSNPN; CDR2 reads SVGIG (reference sequence). The CDR3 extends over 12 amino acids. Here the CDR3 reads CAWGERPEPQHF. The CDR3 DNA is TGTGCCTGGGGCGAGCGACCAGAGCCCCAGCATTTT.

The gene calls are TRBV19 and TRBJ2-4, with 9 bases aligning to TRBD2. Germline assignment: CDR1 LNHDA and CDR2 SQIVND (reference sequence). Trimming removed 5 bases from V and 0 bases from J; junction bases left unmatched: 11. CDR3 length equals 18 residues. This CDR3 reads CASSPGWREGRAKNIQYF. For the CDR3, the DNA is TGTGCCAGTAGTCCGGGCTGGCGGGAGGGTAGAGCCAAAAACATTCAGTACTTC.

The chain joins TRBV20-1 to TRBJ2-7; D gene uncertain. The V and J ends lost 1 base and 3 bases respectively, with 4 bases between them. Germline lookup yields CDR1 DFQATT and CDR2 SNEGSKA (reference sequence). This CDR3 contains 11 residues. CDR3 sequence: CSARALYEQYF. In DNA, the CDR3 is TGCAGTGCTAGAGCACTCTACGAGCAGTACTTC.

V and J are TRBV18 and TRBJ1-1, with D hard to call. Trimming left V 6 bases short and J 2 bases short, with 13 bases between. Germline CDR1 and CDR2: KGHSH and LQKENI. This CDR3 comprises 14 residues. Here the CDR3 reads CASSQSISNTEAFF. For the CDR3, the DNA is TGTGCCAGCTCCCAGAGCATAAGTAACACTGAAGCTTTCTTT. Together with reference TRBV18 and TRBJ1-1, the CDR3 gives the full variable domain: NAGVMQNPRHLVRRRGQEARLRCSPMKGHSHVYWYRQLPEEGLKFMVYLQKENIIDESGMPKERFSAEFPKEGPSILRIQQVVRGDSAAYFCASSQSISNTEAFFGQGTRLTVV.

The genes are TRBV5-1 and TRBJ2-3; 7 nucleotides align to TRBD2. The germline CDR1 and CDR2 sequences are SGHRS and YFSETQ. With 4 bases clipped from V and 2 bases from J, the junction kept 7 bases outside the gene matches. CDR3 size: 15 residues. CDR3 protein: CASSASGTITDTQYF. The CDR3 nucleotides are TGCGCCAGCAGCGCCTCGGGGACTATCACAGATACGCAGTATTTT.

The CDR3 sequence: CASSPMGDPGLSSYEQYF. The DNA for the CDR3 is TGTGCCAGCTCACCAATGGGGGACCCGGGACTATCCTCATACGAGCAGTACTTC. This chain uses TRBV18 with TRBJ2-7, with 7 bases lining up with TRBD2. CDR3 size: 18 residues. With V trimmed by 2 bases and J by 4 bases, 17 bases remained unmatched. Germline V gene lookup returns CDR1 KGHSH and CDR2 LQKENI.

This clone was seen once. Other DNA sequences of this sample code for an identical CDR3. J is TRBJ1-2 and V is TRBV2; tentative D call: TRBD1 (5 bases). Germline V lookup: CDR1 SNHLY, CDR2 FYNNEI. The CDR3 consists of 12 residues. With 5 bases removed from V and 7 bases from J, the gap between germline ends came to 11 bases. CDR3 sequence (DNA): TGTGCCAGCAGTTCCGACAGCCTTGGCTACACCTTC. It encodes CASSSDSLGYTF. Filled out from reference TRBV2 and TRBJ1-2, the complete variable domain reads EPEVTQTPSHQVTQMGQEVILRCVPISNHLYFYWYRQILGQKVEFLVSFYNNEISEKSEIFDDQFSVERPDGSNFTLKIRSTKLEDSAMYFCASSSDSLGYTFGSGTRLTVV.

The genes are TRBV6-5 and TRBJ2-2; D is undetermined. CDR3 size: 14 residues. Trimming took 7 bases from V and 2 from J, leaving 11 bases between them. Germline V gene sequence: CDR1 MNHEY, CDR2 SVGAGI. CDR3 amino acids: CASTPRRNTGELFF. The CDR3, as DNA: TGTGCCAGCACCCCCAGGCGTAACACCGGGGAGCTGTTTTTT.

This CDR3 reads CASSLDPYRDTQYF. The CDR3 DNA is TGTGCCAGCAGCTTAGATCCATACAGGGATACGCAGTATTTT. V and J are TRBV11-2 and TRBJ2-3, with D possibly matching TRBD1 (5 bases). Germline lookup yields CDR1 SGHAT and CDR2 FQNNGV. The CDR3 totals 14 residues. The V end lost 0 bases, the J end lost 6 bases, and 10 bases lay between the germline ends. The full variable domain, in which reference TRBV11-2 and TRBJ2-3 provide the parts outside the CDR3, is EAGVAQSPRYKIIEKRQSVAFWCNPISGHATLYWYQQILGQGPKLLIQFQNNGVVDDSQLPKDRFSAERLKGVDSTLKIQPAKLEDSAVYLCASSLDPYRDTQYFGPGTRLTVL.